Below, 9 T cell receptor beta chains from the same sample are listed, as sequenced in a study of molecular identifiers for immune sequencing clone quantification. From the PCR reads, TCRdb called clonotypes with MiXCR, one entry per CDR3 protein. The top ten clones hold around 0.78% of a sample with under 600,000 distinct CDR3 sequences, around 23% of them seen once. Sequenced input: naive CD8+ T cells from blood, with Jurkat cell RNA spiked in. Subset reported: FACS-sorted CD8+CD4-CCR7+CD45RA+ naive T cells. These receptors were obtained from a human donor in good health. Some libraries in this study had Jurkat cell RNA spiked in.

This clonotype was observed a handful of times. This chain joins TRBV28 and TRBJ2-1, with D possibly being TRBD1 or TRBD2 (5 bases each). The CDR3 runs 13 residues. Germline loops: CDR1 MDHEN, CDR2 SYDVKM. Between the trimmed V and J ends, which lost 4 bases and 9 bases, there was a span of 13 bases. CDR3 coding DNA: TGTGCCAGCAGTTCCTATCGGGGCTTTGAGCAGTTCTTC. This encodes CASSSYRGFEQFF.

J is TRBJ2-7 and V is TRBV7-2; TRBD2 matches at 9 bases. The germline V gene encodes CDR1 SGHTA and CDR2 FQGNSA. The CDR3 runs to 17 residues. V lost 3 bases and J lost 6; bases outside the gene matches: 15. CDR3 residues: CASSFDWGAAGGGEQYF. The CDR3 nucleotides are TGTGCCAGCAGCTTCGATTGGGGGGCCGCGGGAGGGGGCGAGCAGTACTTC.

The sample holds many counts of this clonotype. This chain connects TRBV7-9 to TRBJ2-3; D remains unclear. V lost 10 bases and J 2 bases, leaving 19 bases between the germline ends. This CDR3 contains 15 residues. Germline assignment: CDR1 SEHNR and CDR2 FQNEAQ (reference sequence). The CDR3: CAIAMSPLTTDTQYF. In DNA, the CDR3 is TGTGCCATCGCGATGTCCCCACTTACCACAGATACGCAGTATTTT.

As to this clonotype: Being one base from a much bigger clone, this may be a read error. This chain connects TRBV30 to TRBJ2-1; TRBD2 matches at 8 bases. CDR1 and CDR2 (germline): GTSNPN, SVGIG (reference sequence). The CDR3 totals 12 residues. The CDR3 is CVWLSREGHPFF. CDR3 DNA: TGTGTCTGGCTAAGCCGGGAGGGCCATCCTTTCTTC. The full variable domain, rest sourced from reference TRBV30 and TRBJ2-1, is SQTIHQWPATLVQPVGSPLSLECTVEGTSNPNLYWYRQAAGRGLQLLFYSVGIGQISSEVPQNLSASRPQDRQFILSSKKLLLSDSGFYLCVWLSREGHPFFGPGTRLTVL.

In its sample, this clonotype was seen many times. The CDR3 reads CASSRGTGGAEAFF. The CDR3 nucleotides read TGCGCCAGCAGCCGAGGGACAGGGGGGGCTGAAGCTTTCTTT. The chain uses TRBV4-3 and TRBJ1-1, with TRBD1 identical over 11 bases. Germline V lookup: CDR1 LGHNA, CDR2 YSLEER. This CDR3 has 14 amino acids. After removal of 4 bases from V and 6 bases from J, the junction contained 4 bases not matched to a gene.

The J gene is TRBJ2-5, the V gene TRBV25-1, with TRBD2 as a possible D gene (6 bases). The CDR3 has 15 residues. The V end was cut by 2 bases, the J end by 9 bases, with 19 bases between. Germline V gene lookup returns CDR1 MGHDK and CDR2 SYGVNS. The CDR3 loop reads CASSEKRVQWEAQYF. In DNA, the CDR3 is TGTGCCAGCAGTGAAAAGAGGGTGCAATGGGAGGCCCAGTACTTC.

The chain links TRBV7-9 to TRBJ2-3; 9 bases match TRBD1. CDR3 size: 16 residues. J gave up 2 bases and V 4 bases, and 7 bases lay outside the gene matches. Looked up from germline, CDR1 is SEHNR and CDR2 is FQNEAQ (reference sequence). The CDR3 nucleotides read TGTGCCAGCAGCTCCCTAGACAGGGGGGACACAGATACGCAGTATTTT. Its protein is CASSSLDRGDTDTQYF. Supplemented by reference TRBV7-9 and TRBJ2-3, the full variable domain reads DTGVSQNPRHKITKRGQNVTFRCDPISEHNRLYWYRQTLGQGPEFLTYFQNEAQLEKSRLLSDRFSAERPKGSFSTLEIQRTEQGDSAMYLCASSSLDRGDTDTQYFGPGTRLTVL.

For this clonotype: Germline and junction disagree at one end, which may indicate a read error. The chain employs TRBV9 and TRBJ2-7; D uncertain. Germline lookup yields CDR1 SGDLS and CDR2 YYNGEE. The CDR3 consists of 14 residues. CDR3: CAGSVRSDPYEQYF. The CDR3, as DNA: TGTGCCGGCAGCGTCCGGTCTGATCCCTACGAGCAGTACTTC.

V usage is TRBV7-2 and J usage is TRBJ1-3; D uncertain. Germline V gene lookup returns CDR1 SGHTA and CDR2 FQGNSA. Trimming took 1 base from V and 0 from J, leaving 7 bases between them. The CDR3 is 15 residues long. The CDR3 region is CASSLGLYSGNTIYF. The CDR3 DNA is TGTGCCAGCAGCTTAGGACTGTACTCTGGAAACACCATATATTTT.